The 19 T cell receptor beta chains below were found in one sample sequenced in a study of CD8 T cells in Susac syndrome. The RNA, about 0.45 to 1 ug, was put through reverse transcription using random hexamers. TCRdb reprocessed the immunoSEQ multiplex PCR reads via MiXCR and lists one record per CDR3 protein. The table lists over 100,000 distinct CDR3 sequences, nearly 95% of them singletons, with approximately 0.13% in the top ten. Material: CD4+ T cells from PBMCs. Receptor source: a human donor in good health.

This sequence joins TRBV30 and TRBJ2-1; perhaps TRBD2 as D (6 bases). CDR3 length: 17 residues. Per germline, CDR1 GTSNPN and CDR2 SVGIG (reference sequence). Trimming removed 1 base from V and 0 bases from J, with 16 bases in between. CDR3 residues: CAWSGGRAGLSYNEQFF. In DNA, the CDR3 is TGTGCCTGGAGTGGCGGAAGAGCGGGCCTCTCCTACAATGAGCAGTTCTTC.

The count of this clonotype is one. The chain employs TRBV2 and TRBJ1-1; 9 positions match TRBD1. Germline trimming cut 3 bases from V and 5 bases from J; bases unmatched to any gene: 10. The CDR3 has 16 amino acids. Germline lookup yields CDR1 SNHLY and CDR2 FYNNEI. CDR3 sequence: CASSDSGTGIGTEAFF. In DNA form, the CDR3 reads TGTGCCAGCAGTGATTCCGGGACAGGGATCGGAACTGAAGCTTTCTTT.

The chain employs TRBV6-1 and TRBJ1-5; D remains unclear. The CDR3 runs 18 residues. V shed 0 bases and J shed 7 bases, with 22 bases lying between them. CDR1 and CDR2 (germline): MNHNS, SASEGT. The CDR3 DNA follows: TGTGCCAGCAGTGAAGCGGGCGGAGCGTTGCCGGTCGGGCAGCCCCAGCATTTT. Translation: CASSEAGGALPVGQPQHF.

This sequence joins TRBV3-1 and TRBJ1-2; 7 positions agree with TRBD1. The CDR3 is 14 residues long. The V and J ends lost 2 bases and 5 bases, in that order; junction bases with no gene match: 5. Germline-derived CDR1 and CDR2 are LGHDT and YNNKEL (reference sequence). CDR3 DNA sequence: TGTGCCAGCAGCCAAACAGGGGCCAAGTATGGCTACACCTTC. Translating it yields CASSQTGAKYGYTF.

The chain employs TRBV28 and TRBJ2-5; D unclear. CDR3 size: 14 residues. CDR1 and CDR2 from the germline V gene are MDHEN and SYDVKM. Trimming stripped 6 bases from V and 5 bases from J, with 16 bases between. In DNA, the CDR3 is TGTGCCAGCAGGACCGCTCAGTTAGGGGAGACCCAGTACTTC. It is translated as CASRTAQLGETQYF.

V is TRBV20-1 and J is TRBJ1-3; no firm D call. V dropped 4 bases and J dropped 0 bases, with 7 bases sitting between them. The CDR3 extends over 13 amino acids. Germline V CDR1 and CDR2: DFQATT, SNEGSKA (reference sequence). DNA of the CDR3: TGCAGTGCTAACGACATCTCTGGAAACACCATATATTTT. Translating gives CSANDISGNTIYF.

The chain couples TRBV30 to TRBJ2-3, with D tentatively TRBD1 (6 bases). V was shortened by 0 bases and J by 6 bases, with 10 bases between the two germline ends. CDR3 length: 13 amino acids. Germline CDR1 and CDR2: GTSNPN and SVGIG (reference sequence). Written as DNA, the CDR3 is TGTGCCTGGAGTGTACAGGGATTGGATACGCAGTATTTT. This gives the protein CAWSVQGLDTQYF.

V and J are TRBV7-9 and TRBJ2-2; no clear D. The CDR3 totals 16 residues. The germline gives CDR1 SEHNR, CDR2 FQNEAQ (reference sequence). V was clipped by 5 bases and J by 0 bases, with 13 bases between them. In nucleotides, the CDR3 is TGTGCCAGCAGCCCCCCAACATTCGCGAACACCGGGGAGCTGTTTTTT. Its protein is CASSPPTFANTGELFF.

The DNA for the CDR3 is TGTGCCAGCAGTTACCCGGGACAGGGAAGAGATACGCAGTATTTT. It specifies CASSYPGQGRDTQYF. The chain couples TRBV6-6 to TRBJ2-3, with 9 bases that match TRBD1. The CDR3 has 15 amino acids. Germline-derived CDR1 and CDR2 are MNHNY and SVGAGI (reference sequence). With V trimmed by 2 bases and J by 5 bases, 5 bases remained unmatched.

This chain uses TRBV19 with TRBJ1-1; 8 bases are shared with TRBD1. V gave up 6 bases and J gave up 4 bases; unmatched junction bases: 7. Germline CDR1 LNHDA, CDR2 SQIVND (reference sequence). The CDR3 spans 14 residues. The CDR3 reads CASRKDRAGTEAFF. The CDR3 nucleotides read TGTGCCAGTAGGAAGGACAGGGCAGGCACTGAAGCTTTCTTT.

The chain has TRBV10-3 and TRBJ2-3; 9 bases are shared with TRBD1. This CDR3 contains 14 residues. Per the germline V gene, CDR1 is ENHRY and CDR2 is SYGVKD. Trimming removed 10 bases from V and 3 bases from J; junction bases left unmatched: 8. DNA of the CDR3: TGTGCCACCCTAAGGGGACAGGGAACAGATACGCAGTATTTT. It encodes CATLRGQGTDTQYF.

This clonotype is a singleton in its sample. V is TRBV3-1 and J is TRBJ1-5; D gene uncertain. Between the trimmed V and J ends, which lost 0 bases and 9 bases, there was a span of 12 bases. This CDR3 spans 14 amino acids. Germline CDR1 LGHDT, CDR2 YNNKEL (reference sequence). The DNA of the CDR3 is TGTGCCAGCAGCCAAGATGGAAGATCTTGGCCCCAGCATTTT. Protein sequence: CASSQDGRSWPQHF.

The V call is TRBV7-2, the J call TRBJ2-2; 8 bases map to TRBD1. The CDR3 spans 18 residues. J gave up 0 bases and V 0 bases, and 6 bases lay outside the gene matches. Germline V gives CDR1 SGHTA, CDR2 FQGNSA. The DNA of the CDR3 is TGTGCCAGCAGCTTAGCCCTATGGACAGGGTCGAACACCGGGGAGCTGTTTTTT. It encodes CASSLALWTGSNTGELFF.

The chain carries TRBV10-3 and TRBJ2-7; 8 nucleotides line up with TRBD1. The CDR3 is 13 residues long. Per germline, CDR1 ENHRY and CDR2 SYGVKD. Trimming cost V 7 bases and J 3 bases; bases outside gene matches: 5. CDR3 coding DNA: TGTGCCATCATGACCGGGACAGGCTACGAGCAGTACTTC. Translating it yields CAIMTGTGYEQYF.

The chain combines TRBV7-9 with TRBJ2-1, with D perhaps TRBD2 (6 bases). Trimming shortened V by 6 bases and J by 7 bases, and 10 bases separated the two germline ends. Germline V gene lookup returns CDR1 SEHNR and CDR2 FQNEAQ (reference sequence). The CDR3 is 12 residues long. The CDR3 is CASREAGNEQFF. The CDR3 coding sequence is TGTGCCAGCAGGGAGGCGGGGAATGAGCAGTTCTTC.

The chain is built from TRBV20-1 and TRBJ1-1; a weak D match, TRBD1 (5 bases). The CDR3 is 11 amino acids. Germline V gene lookup returns CDR1 DFQATT and CDR2 SNEGSKA (reference sequence). V was clipped by 6 bases and J by 6 bases, with 11 bases between them. The CDR3 loop reads CSASRGAEAFF. CDR3 nucleotide sequence: TGCAGTGCCTCGAGGGGTGCTGAAGCTTTCTTT.

The V gene is TRBV6-2 or TRBV6-3, the J gene TRBJ2-7, with no clear D. The CDR3 length is 14 residues. V was shortened by 8 bases and J by 7 bases, with 21 bases between the two germline ends. Per the germline V gene, CDR1 is MNHEY and CDR2 is SVGEGT. The CDR3 sequence is CASSMPGGPLEQYF. The DNA for the CDR3 is TGTGCCAGCTCAATGCCCGGCGGCCCTCTTGAGCAGTACTTC.

The chain couples TRBV7-2 to TRBJ2-4, with D hard to call. V lost 1 base and J lost 2, with 12 bases in between. The CDR3 sequence is 16 residues long. CDR1 and CDR2 from the germline V gene are SGHTA and FQGNSA. In nucleotides, the CDR3 is TGTGCCAGCAGCTTAGGGAATCCACTCACCAAAAACATTCAGTACTTC. Residues: CASSLGNPLTKNIQYF.

The chain is built from TRBV29-1 and TRBJ2-7; 11 nucleotides agree with TRBD2. The CDR3 is made up of 13 amino acids. The V gene's germline CDR1 is SQVTM and CDR2 ANQGSEA. Trimming at V came to 7 bases and at J to 7 bases, leaving 9 bases not matched to a gene. CDR3 nucleotide sequence: TGCAGCGCCCTTAGCGGGGGGGGTCTGGAGCAGTACTTC. Encoded protein: CSALSGGGLEQYF.